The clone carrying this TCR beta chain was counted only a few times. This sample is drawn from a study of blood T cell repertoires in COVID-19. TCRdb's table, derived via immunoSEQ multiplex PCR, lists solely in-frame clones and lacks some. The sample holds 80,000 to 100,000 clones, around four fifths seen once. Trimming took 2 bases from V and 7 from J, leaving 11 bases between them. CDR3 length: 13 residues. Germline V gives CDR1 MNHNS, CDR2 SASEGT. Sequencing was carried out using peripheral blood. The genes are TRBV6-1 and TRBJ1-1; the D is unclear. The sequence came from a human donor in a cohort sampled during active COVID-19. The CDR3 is CASSEPGFDEAFF. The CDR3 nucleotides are TGTGCCAGCAGTGAACCGGGATTTGATGAAGCTTTCTTT.